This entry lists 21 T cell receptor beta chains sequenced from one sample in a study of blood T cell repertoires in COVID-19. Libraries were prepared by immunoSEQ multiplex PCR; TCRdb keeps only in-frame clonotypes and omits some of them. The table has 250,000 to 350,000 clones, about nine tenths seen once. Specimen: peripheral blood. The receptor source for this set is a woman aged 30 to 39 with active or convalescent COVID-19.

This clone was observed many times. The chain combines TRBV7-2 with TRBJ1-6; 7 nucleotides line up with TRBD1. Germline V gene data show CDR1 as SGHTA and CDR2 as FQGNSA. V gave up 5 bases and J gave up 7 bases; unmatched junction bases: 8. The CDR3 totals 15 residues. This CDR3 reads CASSPSGGGNSPLHF. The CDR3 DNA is TGTGCCAGCAGCCCAAGTGGAGGGGGCAATTCACCCCTCCACTTT.

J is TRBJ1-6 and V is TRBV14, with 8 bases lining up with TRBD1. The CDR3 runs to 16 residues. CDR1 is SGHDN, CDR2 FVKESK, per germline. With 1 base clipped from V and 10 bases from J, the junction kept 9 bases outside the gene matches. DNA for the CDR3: TGTGCCAGCAGCCAAGTCCCAGGGGGCTTTGTCTCACCCCTCCACTTT. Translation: CASSQVPGGFVSPLHF.

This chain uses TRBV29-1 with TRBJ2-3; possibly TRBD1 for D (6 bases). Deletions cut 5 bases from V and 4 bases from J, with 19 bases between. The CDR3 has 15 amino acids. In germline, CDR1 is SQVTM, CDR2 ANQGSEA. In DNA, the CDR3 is TGCAGCGTTCTTCCAACACAGGGCAAAGCAGATACGCAGTATTTT. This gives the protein CSVLPTQGKADTQYF.

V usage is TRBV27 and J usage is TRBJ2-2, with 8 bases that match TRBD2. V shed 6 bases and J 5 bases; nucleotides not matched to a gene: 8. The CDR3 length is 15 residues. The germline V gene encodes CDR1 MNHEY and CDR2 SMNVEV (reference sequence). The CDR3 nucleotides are TGTGCCAGCAGGCTCGGGACTAGGCAAACCGGGGAGCTGTTTTTT. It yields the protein CASRLGTRQTGELFF.

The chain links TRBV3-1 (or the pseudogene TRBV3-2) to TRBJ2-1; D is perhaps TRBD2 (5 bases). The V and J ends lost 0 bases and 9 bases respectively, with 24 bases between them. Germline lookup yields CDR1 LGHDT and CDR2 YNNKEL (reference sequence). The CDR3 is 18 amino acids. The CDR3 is CASSQESKGSPGLVEQFF. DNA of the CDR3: TGTGCCAGCAGCCAAGAGTCGAAAGGGAGTCCGGGTTTGGTTGAGCAGTTCTTC.

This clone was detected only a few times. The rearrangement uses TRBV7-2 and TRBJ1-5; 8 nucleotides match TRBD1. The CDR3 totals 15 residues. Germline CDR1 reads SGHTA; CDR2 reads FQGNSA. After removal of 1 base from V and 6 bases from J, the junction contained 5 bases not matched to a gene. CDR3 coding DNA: TGTGCCAGCAGCTTAGGGACAGGGTTACTTCAGCCCCAGCATTTT. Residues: CASSLGTGLLQPQHF.

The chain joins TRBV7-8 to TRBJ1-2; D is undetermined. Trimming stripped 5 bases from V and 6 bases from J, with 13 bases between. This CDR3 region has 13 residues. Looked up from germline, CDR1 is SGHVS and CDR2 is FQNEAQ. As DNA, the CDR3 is TGTGCCAGCAGCGGTCCCGGGAATAATGGCTACACCTTC. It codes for CASSGPGNNGYTF. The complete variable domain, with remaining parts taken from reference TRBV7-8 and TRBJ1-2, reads GAGVSQSPRYKVAKRGQDVALRCDPISGHVSLFWYQQALGQGPEFLTYFQNEAQLDKSGLPSDRFFAERPEGSVSTLKIQRTQQEDSAVYLCASSGPGNNGYTFGSGTRLTVV.

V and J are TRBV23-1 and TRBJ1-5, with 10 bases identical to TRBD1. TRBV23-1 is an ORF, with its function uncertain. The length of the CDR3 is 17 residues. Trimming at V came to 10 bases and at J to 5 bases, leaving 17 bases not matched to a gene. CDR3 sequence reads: CATSVSSGTGAYQPQHF. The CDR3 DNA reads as TGCGCCACATCTGTGAGTTCCGGGACAGGGGCATATCAGCCCCAGCATTTT.

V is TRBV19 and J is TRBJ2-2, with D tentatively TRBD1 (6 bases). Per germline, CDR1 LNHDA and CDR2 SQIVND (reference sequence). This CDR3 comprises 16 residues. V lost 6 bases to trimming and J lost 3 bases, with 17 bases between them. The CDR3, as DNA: TGTGCCAGTAGAAGGACGCCACAGGGTTACACCGGGGAGCTGTTTTTT. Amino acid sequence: CASRRTPQGYTGELFF.

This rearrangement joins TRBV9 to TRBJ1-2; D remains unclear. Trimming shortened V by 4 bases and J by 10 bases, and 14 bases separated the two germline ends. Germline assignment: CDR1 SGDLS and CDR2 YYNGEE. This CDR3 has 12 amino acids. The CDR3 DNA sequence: TGTGCCAGCAGCCCCCCCCGGGGAACCTACACCTTC. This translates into CASSPPRGTYTF.

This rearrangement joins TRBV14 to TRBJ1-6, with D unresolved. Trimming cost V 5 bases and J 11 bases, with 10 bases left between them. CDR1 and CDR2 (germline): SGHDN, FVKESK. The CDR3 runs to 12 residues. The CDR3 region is CASSFPAAPLHF. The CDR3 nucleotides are TGTGCCAGCAGCTTTCCGGCGGCACCCCTCCACTTT.

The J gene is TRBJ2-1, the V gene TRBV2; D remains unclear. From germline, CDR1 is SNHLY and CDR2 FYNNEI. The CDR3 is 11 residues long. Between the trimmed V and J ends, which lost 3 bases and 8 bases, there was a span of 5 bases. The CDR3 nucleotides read TGTGCCAGCAGTGAGGCAGATGAGCAGTTCTTC. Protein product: CASSEADEQFF.

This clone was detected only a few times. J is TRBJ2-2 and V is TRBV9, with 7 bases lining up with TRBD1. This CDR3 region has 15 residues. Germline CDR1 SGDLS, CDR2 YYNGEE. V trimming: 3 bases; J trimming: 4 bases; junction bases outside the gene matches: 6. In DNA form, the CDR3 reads TGTGCCAGCAGCGGCCTCGGGACAGCCACCGGGGAGCTGTTTTTT. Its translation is CASSGLGTATGELFF.

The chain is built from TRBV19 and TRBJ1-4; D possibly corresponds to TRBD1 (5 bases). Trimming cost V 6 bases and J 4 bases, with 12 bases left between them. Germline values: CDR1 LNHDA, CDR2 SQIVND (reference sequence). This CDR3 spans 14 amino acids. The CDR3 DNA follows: TGTGCCAGTAGCCCATTGGGGGGTAATGAAAAACTGTTTTTT. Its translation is CASSPLGGNEKLFF. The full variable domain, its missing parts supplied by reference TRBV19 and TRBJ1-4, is DGGITQSPKYLFRKEGQNVTLSCEQNLNHDAMYWYRQDPGQGLRLIYYSQIVNDFQKGDIAEGYSVSREKKESFPLTVTSAQKNPTAFYLCASSPLGGNEKLFFGSGTQLSVL.

CDR3 nucleotide sequence: TGTGCCAGCAGCCAAGGTCAGAGGCGAAACTATGGCTACACCTTC. Amino acids: CASSQGQRRNYGYTF. The V call is TRBV3-1 (or the pseudogene TRBV3-2), the J call TRBJ1-2; no firm D call. The germline V gene encodes CDR1 LGHDT and CDR2 YNNKEL (reference sequence). Trimming removed 1 base from V and 2 bases from J, with 11 bases in between. CDR3 size: 15 residues.

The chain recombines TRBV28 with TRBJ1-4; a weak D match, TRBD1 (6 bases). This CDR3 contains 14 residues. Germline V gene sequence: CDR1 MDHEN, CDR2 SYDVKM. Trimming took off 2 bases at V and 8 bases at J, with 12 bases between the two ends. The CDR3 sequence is CASSLAGEEEKLFF. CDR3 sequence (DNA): TGTGCCAGCAGTTTAGCAGGGGAAGAAGAAAAACTGTTTTTT.

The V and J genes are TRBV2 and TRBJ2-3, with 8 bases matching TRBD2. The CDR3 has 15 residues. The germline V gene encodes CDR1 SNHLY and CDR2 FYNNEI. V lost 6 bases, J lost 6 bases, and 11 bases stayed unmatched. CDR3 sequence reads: CASSPTGGGLDTQYF. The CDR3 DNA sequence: TGTGCCAGCAGCCCGACTGGCGGGGGGCTGGATACGCAGTATTTT.

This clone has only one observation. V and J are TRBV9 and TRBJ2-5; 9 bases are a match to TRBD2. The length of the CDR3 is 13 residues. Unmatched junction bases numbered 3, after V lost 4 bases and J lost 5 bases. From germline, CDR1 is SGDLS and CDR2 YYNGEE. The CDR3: CASSIAGVETQYF. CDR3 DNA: TGTGCCAGCAGCATAGCGGGGGTGGAGACCCAGTACTTC.

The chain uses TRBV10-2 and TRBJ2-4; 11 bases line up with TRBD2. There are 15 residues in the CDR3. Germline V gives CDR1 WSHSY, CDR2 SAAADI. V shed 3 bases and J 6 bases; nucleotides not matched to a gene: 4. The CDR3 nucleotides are TGCGCCAGCAGTGATCTAGCGGGGGGCCCAAACATTCAGTACTTC. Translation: CASSDLAGGPNIQYF.

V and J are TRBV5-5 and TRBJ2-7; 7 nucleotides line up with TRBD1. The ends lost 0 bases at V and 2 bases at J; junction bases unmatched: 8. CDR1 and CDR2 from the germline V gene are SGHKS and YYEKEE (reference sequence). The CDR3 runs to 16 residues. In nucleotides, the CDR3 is TGTGCCAGCAGCTTGGATGAGACAGGGTGGACCTACGAGCAGTACTTC. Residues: CASSLDETGWTYEQYF.

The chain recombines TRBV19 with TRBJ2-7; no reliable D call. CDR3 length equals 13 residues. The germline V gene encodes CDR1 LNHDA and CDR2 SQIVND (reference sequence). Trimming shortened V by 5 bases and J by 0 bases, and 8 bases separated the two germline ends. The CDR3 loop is CASSPQNSYEQYF. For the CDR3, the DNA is TGTGCCAGTAGTCCACAGAACTCCTACGAGCAGTACTTC.